The present TCR beta chain was sequenced within a study of Graves' ophthalmopathy and Graves' hyperthyroidism. Study details: Peripheral blood was gathered at first diagnosis, ahead of any treatment whatsoever. Study findings and constraints: In blood, most expanded thyroid clonotypes above 0.001 frequency were also detected.

Other autoimmune diseases, uncontrolled infections, pregnancy or lactation ruled patients out of participation. The authors diagnosed from clinical symptoms, serum thyroxine, TRAb, thyroid ultrasound and orbital computed tomography. The length of the CDR3 is 14 residues. CDR1 is SNHLY and CDR2 is FYNNEI in the germline V gene. Deletions cut 3 bases from V and 2 bases from J, with 8 bases between. Concerning this clonotype: Its antigen is not known. A much larger clone is a single base away; this may be a read error.

Amplified material comprised TCR beta CDR3 regions derived from RNA transcripts. HTBI primers served in a first-round RT-PCR, which a second-round multiplex PCR followed. TCRdb independently ran MiXCR on the multiplex PCR reads; one entry per CDR3 protein. The sample yields about 740,000 distinct CDR3 sequences, around 40% seen once. The chain employs TRBV2 and TRBJ1-3; no definite D call. Input material: peripheral blood. This TCR was recovered from an adult man with Graves' ophthalmopathy. CDR3 sequence (DNA): TGTGCCAGCAGTGACATTCCTACTGGAAACACCATATATTTT. Protein sequence: CASSDIPTGNTIYF.